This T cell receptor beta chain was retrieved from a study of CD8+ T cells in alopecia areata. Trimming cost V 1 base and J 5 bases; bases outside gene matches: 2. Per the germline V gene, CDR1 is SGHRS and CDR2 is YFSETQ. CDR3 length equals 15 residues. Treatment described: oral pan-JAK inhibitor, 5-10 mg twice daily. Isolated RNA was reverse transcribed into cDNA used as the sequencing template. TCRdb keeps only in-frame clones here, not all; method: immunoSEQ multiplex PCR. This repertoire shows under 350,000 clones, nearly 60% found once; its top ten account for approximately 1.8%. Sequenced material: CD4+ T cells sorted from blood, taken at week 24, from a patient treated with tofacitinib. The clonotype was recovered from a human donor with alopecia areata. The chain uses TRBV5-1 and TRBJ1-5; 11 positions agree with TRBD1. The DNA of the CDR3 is TGCGCCAGCAGCTTGTGGGGACAGGGGGATCAGCCCCAGCATTTT. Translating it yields CASSLWGQGDQPQHF. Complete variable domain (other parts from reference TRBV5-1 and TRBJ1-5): KAGVTQTPRYLIKTRGQQVTLSCSPISGHRSVSWYQQTPGQGLQFLFEYFSETQRNKGNFPGRFSGRQFSNSRSEMNVSTLELGDSALYLCASSLWGQGDQPQHFGDGTRLSIL.